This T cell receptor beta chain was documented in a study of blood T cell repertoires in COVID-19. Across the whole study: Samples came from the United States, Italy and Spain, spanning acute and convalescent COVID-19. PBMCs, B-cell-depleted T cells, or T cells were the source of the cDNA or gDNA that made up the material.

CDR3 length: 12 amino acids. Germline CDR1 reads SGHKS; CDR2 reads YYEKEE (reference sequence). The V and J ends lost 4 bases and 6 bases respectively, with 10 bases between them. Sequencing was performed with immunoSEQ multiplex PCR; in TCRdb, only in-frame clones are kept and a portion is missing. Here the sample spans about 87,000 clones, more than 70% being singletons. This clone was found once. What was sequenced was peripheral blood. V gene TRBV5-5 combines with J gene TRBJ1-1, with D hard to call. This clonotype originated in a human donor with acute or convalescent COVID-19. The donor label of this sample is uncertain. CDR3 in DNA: TGTGCCAGCAGCCCACAGTCTTCTGAAGCTTTCTTT. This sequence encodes CASSPQSSEAFF.